A selection of T cell receptor beta chains follows, all from one sample in a study of regulatory T cells in long-lasting Graves disease. TCRdb re-derived calls from the multiplex PCR reads in MiXCR, one entry per CDR3 protein. The table lists about 370,000 distinct CDR3 sequences, roughly a sixth of them singletons. Specimen: peripheral blood mononuclear cells (PBMCs), collected at new diagnosis, from a patient treated with antithyroid drugs. The receptors stem from a female donor with Graves disease. The CDR3 runs from the conserved cysteine through the conserved F or W. The order of the fields is CDR3 length, V gene, clone size, J gene, D gene, CDR3 DNA, CDR3 protein. D genes are given only for firm matches. A row's size may be missing; if present it is once, few, many or a size class.

len: 15; v_gene: TRBV12-3/TRBV12-4; abundance: few; j_gene: TRBJ2-2; d_gene: TRBD1; CDR3nt: TGTGCCAGCAGTAGGGCGGGGACAGGGCAGGAGGAGCTGTTTTTT; CDR3aa: CASSRAGTGQEELFF
len: 14; v_gene: TRBV7-2; abundance: many; j_gene: TRBJ2-3; d_gene: NA; CDR3nt: TGTGCCAGCAGCTTACGGCGGGTGTCAGATACGCAGTATTTT; CDR3aa: CASSLRRVSDTQYF
len: 16; v_gene: TRBV3-1; abundance: NA; j_gene: TRBJ2-3; d_gene: NA; CDR3nt: TGTGCCAGCAGCCAAGACCCGGGAGTTCGCACAGATACGCAGTATTTT; CDR3aa: CASSQDPGVRTDTQYF
len: 15; v_gene: TRBV4-1; abundance: many; j_gene: TRBJ2-1; d_gene: NA; CDR3nt: TGCGCCAGCAGCCAGTGGCGGGGTTCCTACAATGAGCAGTTCTTC; CDR3aa: CASSQWRGSYNEQFF
len: 16; v_gene: TRBV3-1; abundance: many; j_gene: TRBJ1-1; d_gene: NA; CDR3nt: TGTGCCAGCAGCCAAGGAAGTAGGGGAGCGAACACTGAAGCTTTCTTT; CDR3aa: CASSQGSRGANTEAFF
len: 14; v_gene: TRBV2; abundance: many; j_gene: TRBJ2-5; d_gene: NA; CDR3nt: TGTGCCAGCAGTGATTGGAGAGATCAAGAGACCCAGTACTTC; CDR3aa: CASSDWRDQETQYF
len: 12; v_gene: TRBV15; abundance: NA; j_gene: TRBJ2-5; d_gene: NA; CDR3nt: TGTGCCACCAGCAGTGACCGGGAGACCCAGTACTTC; CDR3aa: CATSSDRETQYF
len: 16; v_gene: TRBV12-3/TRBV12-4; abundance: many; j_gene: TRBJ1-4; d_gene: NA; CDR3nt: TGTGCCAGCAGTTCCCCCCGGACTGTCTTCGGTGAAAAACTGTTTTTT; CDR3aa: CASSSPRTVFGEKLFF
len: 13; v_gene: TRBV3-1; abundance: many; j_gene: TRBJ2-1; d_gene: NA; CDR3nt: TGTGCCAGCAGCCAAGTTGCCCCCCGTAAGCAGTTCTTC; CDR3aa: CASSQVAPRKQFF
len: 14; v_gene: TRBV4-1; abundance: many; j_gene: TRBJ1-1; d_gene: NA; CDR3nt: TGCGCCAGCAGCAAACAGGGCCATGTCCCTGAAGCTTTCTTT; CDR3aa: CASSKQGHVPEAFF
len: 19; v_gene: TRBV29-1; abundance: NA; j_gene: TRBJ2-3; d_gene: TRBD2; CDR3nt: TGCAGCGTTGAAGATCTGGGGCTAGCGGGGTACTCGGGCACAGATACGCAGTATTTT; CDR3aa: CSVEDLGLAGYSGTDTQYF
len: 15; v_gene: TRBV30; abundance: NA; j_gene: TRBJ2-2; d_gene: TRBD1; CDR3nt: TGTGCCCGAGATACCGGGACAGGGGTTACCGGGGAGCTGTTTTTT; CDR3aa: CARDTGTGVTGELFF
len: 14; v_gene: TRBV3-1; abundance: many; j_gene: TRBJ1-5; d_gene: NA; CDR3nt: TGTGCCAGCAGCCCCCGGACGGGCAATCAGCCCCAGCATTTT; CDR3aa: CASSPRTGNQPQHF
len: 13; v_gene: TRBV19; abundance: NA; j_gene: TRBJ2-2; d_gene: NA; CDR3nt: TGTGCCAGTAGAGGGAGACGAACCGGGGAGCTGTTTTTT; CDR3aa: CASRGRRTGELFF
len: 15; v_gene: TRBV27; abundance: many; j_gene: TRBJ2-2; d_gene: NA; CDR3nt: TGTGCCAGCAGTCGCGCAGGGATGGTGACCGGGGAGCTGTTTTTT; CDR3aa: CASSRAGMVTGELFF
len: 16; v_gene: TRBV4-1; abundance: many; j_gene: TRBJ1-1; d_gene: NA; CDR3nt: TGCGCCAGCAGCCAAGAAAAGTCGTGGGCTTACACTGAAGCTTTCTTT; CDR3aa: CASSQEKSWAYTEAFF